This is a list of T cell receptor beta chains from one sample in a study of neoadjuvant anti-PD-1 for oral cavity cancer. Clones were read by immunoSEQ multiplex PCR, and TCRdb kept only the in-frame ones, dropping some. Here the sample spans 7,000 to 9,500 clones, 55% to 75% being singletons. This material consisted of PBMCs, taken after nivolumab (anti-PD-1) treatment. Receptors originate from a person aged 35-80 years with oral cavity squamous cell carcinoma. CDR3s include the opening cysteine and the closing phenylalanine or tryptophan. The D gene is left open where the match is weak. Clone size is not always given. Where it is, it says once, few, many or a class for expanded clones.

once	TRBV7-2	TRBJ1-4	.	CASSPNSEKLFF	TGTGCCAGCAGCCCCAACTCTGAAAAACTGTTTTTT
.	TRBV5-6	TRBJ1-1	TRBD1	CASSSRDSNPNTEAFF	TGTGCCAGCAGCTCCCGGGACAGCAACCCGAACACTGAAGCTTTCTTT
.	TRBV9	TRBJ2-1	TRBD2	CASSVGVAGVGEQFF	TGTGCCAGCAGCGTAGGGGTAGCGGGGGTAGGTGAGCAGTTCTTC
few	TRBV10-2	TRBJ1-5	.	CASRSYSNQPQHF	TGCGCCAGCAGGAGCTATAGCAATCAGCCCCAGCATTTT
.	TRBV7-2	TRBJ1-5	.	CASSFRQGNQPQHF	TGTGCCAGCAGCTTTAGACAGGGCAATCAGCCCCAGCATTTT
.	TRBV7-2	TRBJ1-1	.	CASSLAGFGTEAFF	TGTGCCAGCAGCTTAGCGGGGTTCGGCACTGAAGCTTTCTTT
once	TRBV2	TRBJ2-6	.	CASSARTSGANVLTF	TGTGCCAGCAGCGCCCGGACATCTGGGGCCAACGTCCTGACTTTC
.	TRBV6-5	TRBJ1-2	TRBD1	CASSPDRDGYGYTF	TGTGCCAGCAGTCCGGACAGGGATGGCTATGGCTACACCTTC
.	TRBV6-5	TRBJ1-2	TRBD1	CASSYSGTANYGYTF	TGTGCCAGCAGTTACTCCGGGACAGCGAACTATGGCTACACCTTC
.	TRBV25-1	TRBJ2-3	TRBD2	CASSASSGGGIDTQYF	TGTGCCAGCAGTGCGTCTAGCGGGGGGGGGATAGATACGCAGTATTTT
few	TRBV5-6	TRBJ1-6	.	CASSSNLWWPSHF	TGTGCCAGCAGTTCGAATCTTTGGTGGCCTTCCCACTTT
.	TRBV5-4	TRBJ1-5	.	CASSRDSDQPQHF	TGTGCCAGCAGTAGGGATTCGGATCAGCCCCAGCATTTT
.	TRBV14	TRBJ2-3	.	CASSQELGLNTQYF	TGTGCCAGCAGCCAAGAGCTGGGGTTAAATACGCAGTATTTT
.	TRBV30	TRBJ1-1	.	CAWSVRRLGEAFF	TGTGCCTGGAGTGTCCGACGCCTTGGTGAAGCTTTCTTT
.	TRBV7-2	TRBJ1-1	.	CASSPETGRLNTEAFF	TGTGCCAGCAGCCCAGAGACCGGACGGTTGAACACTGAAGCTTTCTTT
once	TRBV5-8	TRBJ2-5	.	CASSLNFGGGETQYF	TGTGCCAGCAGCTTGAATTTCGGAGGGGGAGAGACCCAGTACTTC
once	TRBV2	TRBJ2-7	.	CASSERPGYEQYF	TGTGCCAGCAGTGAAAGGCCAGGTTACGAGCAGTACTTC
.	TRBV9	TRBJ2-7	TRBD1	CASSVLPGTGAYEQYF	TGTGCCAGCAGCGTCCTACCCGGGACAGGGGCCTACGAGCAGTACTTC
.	TRBV9	TRBJ1-2	TRBD1	CASSAFPRDRGKVGYTF	TGTGCCAGCAGCGCATTTCCGAGGGACAGGGGGAAGGTGGGCTACACCTTC
.	TRBV9	TRBJ2-5	.	CASSVGGRTQETQYF	TGTGCCAGCAGCGTAGGAGGGAGAACCCAAGAGACCCAGTACTTC
.	TRBV7-9	TRBJ2-3	.	CASSSREFGDTQYF	TGTGCCAGCAGCTCCAGGGAATTTGGAGATACGCAGTATTTT
few	TRBV6-1	TRBJ1-1	TRBD1	CASSESFGTGGYTEAFF	TGTGCCAGCAGTGAATCATTTGGGACAGGGGGCTACACTGAAGCTTTCTTT